Below are 30 T cell receptor beta chains sequenced from a single sample in a study of OX40 agonist ivuxolimab in advanced cancers. TCRdb's table, derived via immunoSEQ multiplex PCR, lists solely in-frame clones and lacks some. The table includes tens of thousands of clones, around 84% detected once. The sample consisted of CD4+ or CD8+ T cells sorted from blood, taken in a trial of the OX40 agonist ivuxolimab. These receptors were taken from an adult with an advanced solid tumor such as melanoma, head and neck, liver or kidney cancer.

CDR3 sequence: CASSVGTGLSYEQYF. The CDR3 DNA follows: TGTGCCAGCAGCGTAGGGACAGGGCTTTCCTACGAGCAGTACTTC. The chain is built from TRBV9 and TRBJ2-7, with 8 bases matching TRBD1. The CDR3 is 15 amino acids. Trimming took 0 bases from V and 1 from J; bases not matched to a gene: 3. Germline CDR1 and CDR2: SGDLS and YYNGEE.

The V gene is TRBV18, the J gene TRBJ1-6, with 8 nucleotides matching TRBD1. The J segment lost 10 bases and the V segment lost 3 bases, leaving 8 bases of the junction unmatched. Per germline, CDR1 KGHSH and CDR2 LQKENI. The CDR3 length is 15 residues. The CDR3 DNA is TGTGCCAGCTCACCGTCGACAGGGGCAGTGTCACCCCTCCACTTT. It codes for CASSPSTGAVSPLHF. Full variable domain (missing parts from reference TRBV18 and TRBJ1-6): NAGVMQNPRHLVRRRGQEARLRCSPMKGHSHVYWYRQLPEEGLKFMVYLQKENIIDESGMPKERFSAEFPKEGPSILRIQQVVRGDSAAYFCASSPSTGAVSPLHFGNGTRLTVT.

The rearrangement joins TRBV11-2 to TRBJ2-1; D is uncertain. Germline CDR1 and CDR2: SGHAT and FQNNGV. Trimming shortened V by 5 bases and J by 9 bases, and 14 bases separated the two germline ends. This CDR3 spans 13 amino acids. CDR3 coding DNA: TGTGCCAGCAGCCACGAAGGAATCGGTGAGCAGTTCTTC. It is translated as CASSHEGIGEQFF.

The sample holds a few counts of this clone. The genes are TRBV9 and TRBJ1-2, with TRBD1 matching 9 bases. Germline CDR1 is SGDLS and CDR2 is YYNGEE. After removal of 3 bases from V and 5 bases from J, the junction contained 5 bases not matched to a gene. The CDR3 sequence is 14 residues long. In DNA, the CDR3 is TGTGCCAGCAGCGACACAGGGGGCGGGTATGGCTACACCTTC. Translating gives CASSDTGGGYGYTF.

The V and J genes are TRBV28 and TRBJ1-2; D gene unclear. The CDR3 is 12 residues long. Germline CDR1 MDHEN, CDR2 SYDVKM. Trimming stripped 5 bases from V and 3 bases from J, with 7 bases between. The CDR3 sequence is CASSAGDYGYTF. CDR3 DNA sequence: TGTGCCAGCAGTGCCGGGGACTATGGCTACACCTTC.

The genes are TRBV7-3 and TRBJ2-3; TRBD1 might be the D (6 bases). Between the trimmed V and J ends, which lost 0 bases and 3 bases, there was a span of 16 bases. The germline V gene encodes CDR1 SGHTA and CDR2 FQGTGA. The CDR3 covers 17 residues. The CDR3 loop reads CASSLTGRTVGTDTQYF. CDR3 nucleotides: TGTGCCAGCAGCTTAACGGGGCGGACAGTTGGGACAGATACGCAGTATTTT.

This clone was seen a handful of times. The V and J genes are TRBV6-1 and TRBJ2-7, with TRBD2 as a possible D gene (5 bases). Trimming pared 5 bases from V and 0 bases from J, leaving 8 bases between. The CDR3 length is 13 residues. Germline CDR1 MNHNS, CDR2 SASEGT. The CDR3 spells CASSMAGSYEQYF. The CDR3, as DNA: TGTGCCAGCAGTATGGCGGGCTCCTACGAGCAGTACTTC.

The chain couples TRBV10-3 to TRBJ2-1; 14 nucleotides line up with TRBD2. Trimming removed 7 bases from V and 5 bases from J; junction bases left unmatched: 4. Germline V lookup: CDR1 ENHRY, CDR2 SYGVKD. The CDR3 covers 15 residues. The CDR3 reads CAIIRLAGGNNEQFF. In nucleotides, the CDR3 is TGTGCCATCATTCGACTAGCGGGAGGGAACAATGAGCAGTTCTTC.

The chain recombines TRBV5-4 with TRBJ2-3; 8 bases line up with TRBD1. J lost 4 bases, V lost 4 bases, and 2 bases had no gene match. CDR1 and CDR2 (germline): SGHNT, YYREEE (reference sequence). This CDR3 has 13 residues. The CDR3 is CASSPGGADTQYF. CDR3 bases: TGTGCCAGCAGCCCAGGGGGCGCAGATACGCAGTATTTT.

The rearrangement joins TRBV11-2 to TRBJ1-2; the D gene is possibly TRBD1 (5 bases). From germline, CDR1 is SGHAT and CDR2 FQNNGV. This CDR3 is built from 14 residues. V lost 5 bases and J lost 8, with 18 bases in between. CDR3 in amino acids: CASSLQSQGQGYTF. Written as DNA, the CDR3 is TGTGCCAGCAGCCTCCAATCCCAGGGTCAGGGCTACACCTTC.

The chain uses TRBV5-4 and TRBJ1-4; unclear D gene. CDR3 size: 15 residues. Germline assignment: CDR1 SGHNT and CDR2 YYREEE (reference sequence). The V end lost 4 bases, the J end lost 6 bases, and 16 bases lay between the germline ends. CDR3 DNA: TGTGCCAGCAGCAGACCCGGGTACGAAGATGAAAAACTGTTTTTT. It yields the protein CASSRPGYEDEKLFF.

This clone was seen a single time. The gene calls are TRBV7-7 and TRBJ1-4, with a possible D match to TRBD1 (5 bases). The V end was cut by 5 bases, the J end by 4 bases, with 11 bases between. Germline assignment: CDR1 SSHAT and CDR2 FNYEAQ (reference sequence). The CDR3 is 14 residues long. The CDR3 is CASSRGPSNEKLFF. In DNA, the CDR3 is TGTGCCAGCAGCAGGGGACCGAGTAATGAAAAACTGTTTTTT.

The table lists this clone with a count of one. The chain has TRBV5-6 and TRBJ1-1, with D uncertain. V dropped 0 bases and J dropped 5 bases, with 11 bases sitting between them. This CDR3 is built from 14 residues. Germline-derived CDR1 and CDR2 are SGHDT and YYEEEE. CDR3 sequence (DNA): TGTGCCAGCAGCTTGGGTCGCCAATTGACTGAAGCTTTCTTT. It is translated as CASSLGRQLTEAFF.

The rearrangement uses TRBV29-1 and TRBJ1-4; D gene unclear. This CDR3 spans 13 amino acids. CDR1 is SQVTM, CDR2 ANQGSEA, per germline. The V gene lost 4 bases and the J gene lost 0 bases, with 6 bases spanning the gap. The CDR3 coding sequence is TGCAGCGTTGGAGTAGCAACTAATGAAAAACTGTTTTTT. Translation gives CSVGVATNEKLFF.

The count of this clone is one. The chain couples TRBV9 to TRBJ2-2; D is unclear. CDR1 and CDR2 from the germline V gene are SGDLS and YYNGEE. The CDR3 sequence is 16 residues long. V was shortened by 1 base and J by 2 bases, with 12 bases between the two germline ends. CDR3 bases: TGTGCCAGCAGCGTACAACCGGGTAGTAACACCGGGGAGCTGTTTTTT. Encoded protein: CASSVQPGSNTGELFF.

CDR3: CASRQRISYEQYF. As DNA, the CDR3 is TGTGCCAGTCGGCAGCGGATTAGCTACGAGCAGTACTTC. The V call is TRBV27, the J call TRBJ2-7; TRBD2 is a possible D gene (5 bases). Per the germline V gene, CDR1 is MNHEY and CDR2 is SMNVEV (reference sequence). The CDR3 consists of 13 residues. V gave up 9 bases and J gave up 3 bases, with 15 bases separating them.

The gene calls are TRBV7-2 and TRBJ2-1, with TRBD2 identical over 12 bases. V lost 4 bases, J lost 6 bases, and 4 bases stayed unmatched. This CDR3 is built from 15 residues. Germline assignment: CDR1 SGHTA and CDR2 FQGNSA. The DNA of the CDR3 is TGTGCCAGCAGCTCGACTAGCGGGAGTATCAATGAGCAGTTCTTC. The encoded protein is CASSSTSGSINEQFF.

The chain is built from TRBV28 and TRBJ2-3, with 12 bases matching TRBD2. The germline CDR1 and CDR2 sequences are MDHEN and SYDVKM. V was pared by 6 bases and J by 5 bases, with 3 bases of the junction left unmatched. The CDR3 extends over 14 amino acids. Here the CDR3 DNA reads TGTGCCAGCAGACCGGGACTAGCGGGAGATACGCAGTATTTT. Residues: CASRPGLAGDTQYF.

The chain employs TRBV9 and TRBJ2-1; no clear D gene. CDR3 size: 14 residues. Deletions cut 4 bases from V and 6 bases from J, with 14 bases between. CDR1 and CDR2 from the germline V gene are SGDLS and YYNGEE. CDR3 coding DNA: TGTGCCAGCAGCCCCCGGGTAGGCTTCAATGAGCAGTTCTTC. This translates into CASSPRVGFNEQFF.

The rearrangement joins TRBV19 to TRBJ2-3; D tentatively reads TRBD1 or TRBD2 (5 bases each). V was cut by 5 bases and J by 2 bases, with 11 bases left in between. Looked up from germline, CDR1 is LNHDA and CDR2 is SQIVND (reference sequence). CDR3 size: 14 residues. Here the CDR3 DNA reads TGTGCCAGTAGTTGGGACCCCCCCACAGATACGCAGTATTTT. Translation gives CASSWDPPTDTQYF.

This chain connects TRBV18 to TRBJ1-2; TRBD1 agrees at 11 bases. The CDR3 loop spans 15 amino acids. Trimming took 0 bases from V and 8 from J; bases not matched to a gene: 5. The germline V gene has CDR1 KGHSH and CDR2 LQKENI. CDR3 protein: CASSPPADRGLGYTF. The CDR3 region has the DNA TGTGCCAGCTCACCACCGGCGGACAGGGGGCTCGGCTACACCTTC.

This clone has a single count. The rearrangement uses TRBV28 and TRBJ2-6; no firm D call. The CDR3 is 13 amino acids. V lost 7 bases and J 0 bases, leaving 4 bases between the germline ends. Germline-derived CDR1 and CDR2 are MDHEN and SYDVKM. The CDR3 spells CASIRSGANVLTF. The CDR3, as DNA: TGTGCCAGCATTCGCTCTGGGGCCAACGTCCTGACTTTC.

The chain combines TRBV30 with TRBJ2-7; TRBD2 agrees at 10 bases. Germline lookup yields CDR1 GTSNPN and CDR2 SVGIG (reference sequence). This CDR3 spans 13 amino acids. V gave up 4 bases and J gave up 10 bases; unmatched junction bases: 10. CDR3 in amino acids: CAWTGLAGANQYF. CDR3 bases: TGTGCCTGGACCGGCCTAGCGGGAGCGAATCAGTACTTC.

This clone was seen a handful of times. This chain joins TRBV5-5 and TRBJ1-5; TRBD1 is a possible D gene (5 bases). In germline, CDR1 is SGHKS, CDR2 YYEKEE (reference sequence). The length of the CDR3 is 13 residues. Trimming removed 1 base from V and 5 bases from J, with 7 bases in between. CDR3 bases: TGTGCCAGCAGCTTGAGCAGGGATCAGCCCCAGCATTTT. Amino acid sequence: CASSLSRDQPQHF.

The chain joins TRBV18 to TRBJ2-5; D unclear. The CDR3 covers 14 residues. V shed 3 bases and J shed 4 bases, with 12 bases lying between them. Per the germline V gene, CDR1 is KGHSH and CDR2 is LQKENI. The CDR3 DNA is TGTGCCAGCTCACCTACCCCTCGGGTAGAGACCCAGTACTTC. This gives the protein CASSPTPRVETQYF.

This chain uses TRBV11-2 with TRBJ2-3, with 14 bases matching TRBD2. CDR1 SGHAT and CDR2 FQNNGV come from the germline V gene. After removal of 3 bases from V and 2 bases from J, the junction contained 1 base not matched to a gene. This CDR3 is built from 16 residues. The CDR3 sequence: CASSLGLAGATDTQYF. Here the CDR3 DNA reads TGTGCCAGCAGCTTGGGACTAGCGGGAGCCACAGATACGCAGTATTTT.

This clone has just a few counts. This rearrangement joins TRBV7-2 to TRBJ2-7, with D uncertain. The CDR3 covers 14 residues. V lost 5 bases, J lost 3 bases, and 14 bases lay in between. The germline gives CDR1 SGHTA, CDR2 FQGNSA. The CDR3 is CASSLSSSGYEQYF. The CDR3 DNA reads TGTGCCAGCAGCCTCTCGTCGTCGGGCTACGAGCAGTACTTC.

This rearrangement joins TRBV9 to TRBJ1-5, with 7 bases aligning to TRBD1. Germline-derived CDR1 and CDR2 are SGDLS and YYNGEE. CDR3 length equals 15 residues. V gave up 4 bases and J gave up 0 bases; unmatched junction bases: 4. The chain's CDR3 is CASSLTGDSNQPQHF. DNA of the CDR3: TGTGCCAGCAGCCTAACAGGGGATAGCAATCAGCCCCAGCATTTT.

The gene calls are TRBV10-3 and TRBJ2-7; 7 bases are a match to TRBD1. The CDR3 is made up of 13 amino acids. V shed 6 bases and J 7 bases; nucleotides not matched to a gene: 9. The germline V gene has CDR1 ENHRY and CDR2 SYGVKD. CDR3 residues: CAISVGQANEQYF. In DNA form, the CDR3 reads TGTGCCATCAGCGTCGGACAGGCCAATGAGCAGTACTTC.

The genes are TRBV4-3 and TRBJ2-2; 10 nucleotides agree with TRBD2. This CDR3 spans 14 amino acids. V dropped 8 bases and J dropped 4; count of bases not matched to a gene: 4. CDR1 and CDR2 from the germline V gene are LGHNA and YSLEER. In DNA form, the CDR3 reads TGCGCCAGCGGACTAGCGGACCTCACCGGGGAGCTGTTTTTT. This gives the protein CASGLADLTGELFF.